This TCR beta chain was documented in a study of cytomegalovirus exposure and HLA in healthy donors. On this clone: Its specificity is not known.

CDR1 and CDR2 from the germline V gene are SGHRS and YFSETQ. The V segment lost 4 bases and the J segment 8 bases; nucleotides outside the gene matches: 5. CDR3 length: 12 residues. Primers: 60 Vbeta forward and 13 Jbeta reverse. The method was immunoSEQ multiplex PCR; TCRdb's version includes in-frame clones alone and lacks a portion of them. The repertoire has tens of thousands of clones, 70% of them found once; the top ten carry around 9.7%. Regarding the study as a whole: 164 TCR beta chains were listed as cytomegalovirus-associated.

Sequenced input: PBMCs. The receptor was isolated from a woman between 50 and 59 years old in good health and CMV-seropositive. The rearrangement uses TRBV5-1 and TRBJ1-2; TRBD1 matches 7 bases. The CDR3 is CASSAQGVGYTF. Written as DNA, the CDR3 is TGCGCCAGCAGCGCGCAGGGGGTCGGCTACACCTTC.